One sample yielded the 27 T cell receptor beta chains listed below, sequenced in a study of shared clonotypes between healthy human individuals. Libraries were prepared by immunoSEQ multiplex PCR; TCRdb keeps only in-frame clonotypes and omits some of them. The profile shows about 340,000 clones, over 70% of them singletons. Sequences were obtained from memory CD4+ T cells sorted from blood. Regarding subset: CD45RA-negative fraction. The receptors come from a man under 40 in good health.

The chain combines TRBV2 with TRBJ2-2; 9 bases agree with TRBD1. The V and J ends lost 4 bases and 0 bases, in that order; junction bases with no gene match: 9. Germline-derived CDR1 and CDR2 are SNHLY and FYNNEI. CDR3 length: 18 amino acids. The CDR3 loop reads CASSGLRTGVTNTGELFF. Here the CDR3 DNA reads TGTGCCAGCAGTGGGCTGCGGACAGGGGTTACGAACACCGGGGAGCTGTTTTTT. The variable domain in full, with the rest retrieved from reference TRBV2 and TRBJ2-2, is EPEVTQTPSHQVTQMGQEVILRCVPISNHLYFYWYRQILGQKVEFLVSFYNNEISEKSEIFDDQFSVERPDGSNFTLKIRSTKLEDSAMYFCASSGLRTGVTNTGELFFGEGSRLTVL.

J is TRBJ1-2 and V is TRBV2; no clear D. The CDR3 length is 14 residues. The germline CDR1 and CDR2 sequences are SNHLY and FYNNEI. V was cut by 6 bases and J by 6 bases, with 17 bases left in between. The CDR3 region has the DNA TGTGCCAGCAGCATCCTGGCGCACCGGAATGGCTACACCTTC. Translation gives CASSILAHRNGYTF.

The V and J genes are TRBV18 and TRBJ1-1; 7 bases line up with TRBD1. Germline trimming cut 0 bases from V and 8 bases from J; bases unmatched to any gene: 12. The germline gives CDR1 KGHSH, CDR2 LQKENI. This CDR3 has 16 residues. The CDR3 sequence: CASSPPAGDSMLEAFF. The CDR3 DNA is TGTGCCAGCTCACCACCGGCCGGGGACAGTATGCTAGAAGCTTTCTTT. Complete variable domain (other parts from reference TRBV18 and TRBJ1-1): NAGVMQNPRHLVRRRGQEARLRCSPMKGHSHVYWYRQLPEEGLKFMVYLQKENIIDESGMPKERFSAEFPKEGPSILRIQQVVRGDSAAYFCASSPPAGDSMLEAFFGQGTRLTVV.

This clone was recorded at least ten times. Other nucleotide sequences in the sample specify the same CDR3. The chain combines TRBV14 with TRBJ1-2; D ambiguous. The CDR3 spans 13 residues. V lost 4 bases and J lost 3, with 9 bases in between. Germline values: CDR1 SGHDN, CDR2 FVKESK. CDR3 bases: TGTGCCAGCAGCCCCGATCGAGACTATGGCTACACCTTC. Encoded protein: CASSPDRDYGYTF.

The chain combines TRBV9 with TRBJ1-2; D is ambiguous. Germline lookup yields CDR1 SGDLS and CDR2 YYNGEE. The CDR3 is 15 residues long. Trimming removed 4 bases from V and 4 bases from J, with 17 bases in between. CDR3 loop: CASSSSLRRSYGYTF. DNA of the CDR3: TGTGCCAGCAGCTCCTCTTTACGGCGGAGCTATGGCTACACCTTC. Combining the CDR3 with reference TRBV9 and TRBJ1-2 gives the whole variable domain DSGVTQTPKHLITATGQRVTLRCSPRSGDLSVYWYQQSLDQGLQFLIQYYNGEERAKGNILERFSAQQFPDLHSELNLSSLELGDSALYFCASSSSLRRSYGYTFGSGTRLTVV.

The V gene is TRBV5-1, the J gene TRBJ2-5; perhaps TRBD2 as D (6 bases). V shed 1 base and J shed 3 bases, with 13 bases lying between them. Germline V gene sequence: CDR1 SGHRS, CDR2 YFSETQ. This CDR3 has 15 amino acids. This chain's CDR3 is CASSLFGGGEETQYF. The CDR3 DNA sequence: TGCGCCAGCAGCTTGTTTGGCGGAGGGGAAGAGACCCAGTACTTC.

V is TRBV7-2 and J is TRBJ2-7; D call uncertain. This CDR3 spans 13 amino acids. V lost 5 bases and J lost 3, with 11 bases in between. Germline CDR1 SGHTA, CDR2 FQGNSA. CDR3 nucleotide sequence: TGTGCCAGCAGCACCCGAGTATACTACGAGCAGTACTTC. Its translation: CASSTRVYYEQYF.

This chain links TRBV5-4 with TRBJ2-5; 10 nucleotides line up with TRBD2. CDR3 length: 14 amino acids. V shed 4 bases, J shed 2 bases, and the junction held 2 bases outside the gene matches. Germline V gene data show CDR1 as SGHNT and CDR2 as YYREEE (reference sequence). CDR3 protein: CASSRTSGQETQYF. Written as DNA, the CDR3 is TGTGCCAGCAGCAGGACTAGCGGACAAGAGACCCAGTACTTC. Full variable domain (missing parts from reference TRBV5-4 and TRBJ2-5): ETGVTQSPTHLIKTRGQQVTLRCSSQSGHNTVSWYQQALGQGPQFIFQYYREEENGRGNFPPRFSGLQFPNYSSELNVNALELDDSALYLCASSRTSGQETQYFGPGTRLLVL.

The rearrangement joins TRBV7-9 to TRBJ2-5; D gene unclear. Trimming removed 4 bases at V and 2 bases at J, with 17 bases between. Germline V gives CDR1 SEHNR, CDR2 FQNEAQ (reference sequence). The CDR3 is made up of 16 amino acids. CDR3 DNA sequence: TGTGCCAGCAGCTCGCGTTTCGTCCAGAGACAAGAGACCCAGTACTTC. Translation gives CASSSRFVQRQETQYF.

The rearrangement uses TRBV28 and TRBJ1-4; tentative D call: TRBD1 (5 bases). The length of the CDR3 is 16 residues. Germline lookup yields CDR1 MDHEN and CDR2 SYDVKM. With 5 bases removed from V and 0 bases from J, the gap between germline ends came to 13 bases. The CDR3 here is CASSQGPSATNEKLFF. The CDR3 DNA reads TGTGCCAGCAGTCAGGGCCCCAGTGCAACTAATGAAAAACTGTTTTTT.

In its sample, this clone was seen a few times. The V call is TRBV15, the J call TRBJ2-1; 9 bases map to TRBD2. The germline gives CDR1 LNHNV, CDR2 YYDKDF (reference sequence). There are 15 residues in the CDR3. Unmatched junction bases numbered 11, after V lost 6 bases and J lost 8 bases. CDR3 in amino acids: CATRSAGGSLHEQFF. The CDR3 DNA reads TGTGCCACCAGGTCAGCGGGAGGCTCTTTACATGAGCAGTTCTTC.

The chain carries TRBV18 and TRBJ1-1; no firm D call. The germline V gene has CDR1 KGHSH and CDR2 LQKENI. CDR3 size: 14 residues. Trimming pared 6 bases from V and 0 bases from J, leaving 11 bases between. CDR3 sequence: CASSTRAVNTEAFF. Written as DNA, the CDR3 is TGTGCCAGCTCCACACGAGCTGTGAACACTGAAGCTTTCTTT.

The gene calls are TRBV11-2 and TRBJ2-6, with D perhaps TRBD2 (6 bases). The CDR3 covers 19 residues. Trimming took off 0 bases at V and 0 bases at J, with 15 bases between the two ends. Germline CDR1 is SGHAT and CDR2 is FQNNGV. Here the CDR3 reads CASSLDRGGFTSGANVLTF. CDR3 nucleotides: TGTGCCAGCAGCTTAGATCGTGGGGGGTTTACCTCTGGGGCCAACGTCCTGACTTTC.

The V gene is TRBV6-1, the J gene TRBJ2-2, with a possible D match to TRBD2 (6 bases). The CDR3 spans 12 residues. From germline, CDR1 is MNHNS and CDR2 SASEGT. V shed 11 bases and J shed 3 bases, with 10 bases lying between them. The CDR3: CALAGYTGELFF. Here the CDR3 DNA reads TGTGCCCTCGCGGGGTACACCGGGGAGCTGTTTTTT.

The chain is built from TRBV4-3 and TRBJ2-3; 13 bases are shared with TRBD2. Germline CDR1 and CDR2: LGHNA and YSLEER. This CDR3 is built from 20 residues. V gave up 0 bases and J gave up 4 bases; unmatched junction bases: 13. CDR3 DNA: TGCGCCAGCAGCCAAGACGGACTAGCGGGAGATCTAAGCGGCTCAGATACGCAGTATTTT. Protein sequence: CASSQDGLAGDLSGSDTQYF.

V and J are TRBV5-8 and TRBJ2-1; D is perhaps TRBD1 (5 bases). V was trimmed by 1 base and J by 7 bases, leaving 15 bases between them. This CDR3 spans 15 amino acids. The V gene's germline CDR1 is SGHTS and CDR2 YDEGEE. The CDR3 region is CASSLYRLGHNEQFF. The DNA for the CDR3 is TGTGCCAGCAGCTTGTACAGGTTGGGTCATAATGAGCAGTTCTTC.

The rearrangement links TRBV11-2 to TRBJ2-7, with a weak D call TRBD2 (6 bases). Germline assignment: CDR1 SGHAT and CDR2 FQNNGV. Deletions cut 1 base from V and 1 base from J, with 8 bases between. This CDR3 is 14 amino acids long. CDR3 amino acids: CASSLVEGSYEQYF. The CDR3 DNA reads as TGTGCCAGCAGCTTAGTGGAGGGGTCCTACGAGCAGTACTTC.

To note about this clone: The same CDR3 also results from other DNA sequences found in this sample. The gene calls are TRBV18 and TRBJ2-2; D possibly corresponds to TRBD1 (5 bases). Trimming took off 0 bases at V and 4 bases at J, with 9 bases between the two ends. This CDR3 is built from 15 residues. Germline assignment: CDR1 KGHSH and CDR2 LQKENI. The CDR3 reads CASSPPQGGTGELFF. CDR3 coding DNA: TGTGCCAGCTCACCACCTCAGGGTGGCACCGGGGAGCTGTTTTTT.

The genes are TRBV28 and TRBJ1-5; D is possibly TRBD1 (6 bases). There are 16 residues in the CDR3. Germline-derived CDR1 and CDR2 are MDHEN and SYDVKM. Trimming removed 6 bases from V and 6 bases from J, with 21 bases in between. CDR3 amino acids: CASSPRGAGSGQPQHF. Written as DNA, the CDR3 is TGTGCCAGCAGCCCCAGGGGAGCAGGGTCGGGTCAGCCCCAGCATTTT.

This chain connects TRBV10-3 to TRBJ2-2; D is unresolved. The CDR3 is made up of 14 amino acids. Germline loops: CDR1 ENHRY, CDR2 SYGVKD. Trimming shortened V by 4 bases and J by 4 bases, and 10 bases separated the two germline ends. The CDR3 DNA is TGTGCCATCAGTGGACCTAGTCTCACCGGGGAGCTGTTTTTT. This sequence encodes CAISGPSLTGELFF.

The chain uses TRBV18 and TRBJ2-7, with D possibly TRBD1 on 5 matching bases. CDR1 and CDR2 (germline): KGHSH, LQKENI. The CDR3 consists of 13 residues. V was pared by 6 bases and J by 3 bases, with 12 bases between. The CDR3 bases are TGTGCCAGCTCTCAGGACATGGGCTACGAGCAGTACTTC. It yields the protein CASSQDMGYEQYF. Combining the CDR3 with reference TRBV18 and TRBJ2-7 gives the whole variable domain NAGVMQNPRHLVRRRGQEARLRCSPMKGHSHVYWYRQLPEEGLKFMVYLQKENIIDESGMPKERFSAEFPKEGPSILRIQQVVRGDSAAYFCASSQDMGYEQYFGPGTRLTVT.

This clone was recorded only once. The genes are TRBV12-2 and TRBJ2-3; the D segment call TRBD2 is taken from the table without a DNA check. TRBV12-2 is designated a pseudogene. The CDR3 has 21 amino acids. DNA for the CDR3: TGTGCAAGTCGCTTAGGCCTCGGACAGGGGGAGACTAGCGGGAGCGCAGATACGCAGTATTTT. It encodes CASRLGLGQGETSGSADTQYF.

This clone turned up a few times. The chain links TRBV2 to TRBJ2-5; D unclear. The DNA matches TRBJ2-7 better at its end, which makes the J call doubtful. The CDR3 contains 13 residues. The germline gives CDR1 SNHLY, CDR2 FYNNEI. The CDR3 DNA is TGTGCCAGCAGCCTTAGGAGCTCCTACGAGCAGTACTTC. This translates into CASSLRSSYEQYF.

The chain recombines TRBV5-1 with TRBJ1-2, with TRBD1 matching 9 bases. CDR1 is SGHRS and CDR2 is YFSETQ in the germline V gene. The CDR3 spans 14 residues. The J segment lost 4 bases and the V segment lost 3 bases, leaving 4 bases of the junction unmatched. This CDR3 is CASSSRQGGYGYTF. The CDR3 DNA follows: TGCGCCAGCAGCTCGAGACAGGGGGGCTATGGCTACACCTTC.

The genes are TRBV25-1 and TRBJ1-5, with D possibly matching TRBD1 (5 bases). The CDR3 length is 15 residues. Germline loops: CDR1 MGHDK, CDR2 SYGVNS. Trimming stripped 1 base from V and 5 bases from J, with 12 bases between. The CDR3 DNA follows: TGTGCCAGCAGTGAATTTGGAGGGGACCATCAGCCCCAGCATTTT. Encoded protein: CASSEFGGDHQPQHF.

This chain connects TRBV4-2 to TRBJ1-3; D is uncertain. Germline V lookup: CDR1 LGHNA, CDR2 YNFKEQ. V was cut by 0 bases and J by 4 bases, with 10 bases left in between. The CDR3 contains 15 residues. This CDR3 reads CASSQDWTGGNTIYF. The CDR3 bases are TGTGCCAGCAGCCAAGATTGGACGGGAGGAAACACCATATATTTT.

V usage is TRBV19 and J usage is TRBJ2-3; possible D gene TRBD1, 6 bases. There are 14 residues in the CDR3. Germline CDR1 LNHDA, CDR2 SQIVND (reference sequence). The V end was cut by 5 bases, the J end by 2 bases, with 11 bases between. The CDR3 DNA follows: TGTGCCAGTAGTCGGGACATCATCACAGATACGCAGTATTTT. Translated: CASSRDIITDTQYF.